The 7 T cell receptor beta chains below come from one sample, sequenced in a study of blood T cells in healthy people across ages. PCR was performed a second time for about 7 to 11 cycles using a sample-barcoded 5' primer and a J-beta primer mix. In TCRdb, the 5' RACE reads were re-called with MiXCR into one record per CDR3 protein. The sample has about 800,000 distinct CDR3 sequences; 55% to 70% are singletons. What was sequenced was blood. These receptors all stem from a man younger than 45 in good health.

The V and J genes are TRBV6-2 or TRBV6-3 and TRBJ2-7; no firm D call. Between the trimmed V and J ends, which lost 2 bases and 4 bases, there was a span of 12 bases. Germline V gene data show CDR1 as MNHEY and CDR2 as SVGEGT. This CDR3 is 14 amino acids long. The CDR3 nucleotides read TGTGCCAGCAGTTACGGGCGGATATCTTACGAGCAGTACTTC. It yields the protein CASSYGRISYEQYF.

V and J are TRBV4-3 and TRBJ2-1, with D unclear. Trimming shortened V by 1 base and J by 6 bases, and 10 bases separated the two germline ends. In germline, CDR1 is LGHNA, CDR2 YSLEER. CDR3 length: 14 residues. CDR3 DNA sequence: TGCGCCAGCAGCCAAGTAGAAGGGCGCAATGAGCAGTTCTTC. It encodes CASSQVEGRNEQFF.

There are a few counts of this clonotype. The chain uses TRBV12-3 or TRBV12-4 and TRBJ2-5; 12 bases agree with TRBD2. The trim removed 4 bases at V and 4 bases at J, leaving 1 base unmatched. The CDR3 spans 14 residues. The CDR3 loop is CASSSLAGGETQYF. CDR3 in DNA: TGTGCCAGCAGTTCACTAGCGGGAGGAGAGACCCAGTACTTC.

The V gene is TRBV6-2 or TRBV6-3, the J gene TRBJ2-2; D remains ambiguous. V was cut by 1 base and J by 7 bases, with 13 bases left in between. Germline V gene data show CDR1 as MNHEY and CDR2 as SVGEGT. CDR3 length: 15 residues. The DNA of the CDR3 is TGTGCCAGCAGTTACTGGACCCCGCGAGGCGGGGAGCTGTTTTTT. Amino acid sequence: CASSYWTPRGGELFF.

This chain uses TRBV7-2 with TRBJ2-5; D not certain. Trimming stripped 6 bases from V and 7 bases from J, with 21 bases between. Germline CDR1 reads SGHTA; CDR2 reads FQGNSA. This CDR3 is 15 amino acids long. Here the CDR3 DNA reads TGTGCCAGCAGATTAAAGGCTCTGGAGATGGGGACCCAGTACTTC. It translates to CASRLKALEMGTQYF. Based on the CDR3 plus reference TRBV7-2 and TRBJ2-5, the full variable domain is GAGVSQSPSNKVTEKGKDVELRCDPISGHTALYWYRQSLGQGLEFLIYFQGNSAPDKSGLPSDRFSAERTGGSVSTLTIQRTQQEDSAVYLCASRLKALEMGTQYFGPGTRLLVL.

The chain uses TRBV3-1 and TRBJ2-5; D not certain. Germline CDR1 reads LGHDT; CDR2 reads YNNKEL (reference sequence). The CDR3 contains 14 residues. Trimming shortened V by 2 bases and J by 2 bases, and 9 bases separated the two germline ends. CDR3 bases: TGTGCCAGCAGCCAAAAGACCTGGCAAGAGACCCAGTACTTC. It specifies CASSQKTWQETQYF.

A few counts support this clonotype. This chain joins TRBV10-3 and TRBJ2-7, with D perhaps TRBD1 (6 bases). CDR3 length equals 14 residues. V lost 7 bases to trimming and J lost 5 bases, with 18 bases between them. Germline CDR1 reads ENHRY; CDR2 reads SYGVKD. The CDR3 DNA is TGTGCCATCAACGAAAACAGGGTCTTGAACGAGCAGTACTTC. Amino acids: CAINENRVLNEQYF.